This TCR beta chain was obtained from a study of T cells in Graves' hyperthyroidism and ophthalmopathy. Study-level findings and limits: Ophthalmopathy onset followed model prediction by a median about seven months. Ophthalmopathy cases were set apart from stable hyperthyroidism by a 13 V-J model.

On this clonotype: The antigen remains unidentified.

This CDR3 region has 20 residues. V trimming: 3 bases; J trimming: 1 base; junction bases outside the gene matches: 16. The germline V gene has CDR1 SEHNR and CDR2 FQNEAQ (reference sequence). What was amplified from RNA transcripts were TCR beta CDR3 regions. Initially, a first-round RT-PCR of the TCR CDR3 employed the HTBI primer set. TCRdb fed the multiplex PCR reads into MiXCR, producing one record per CDR3 protein. The sample comprises about 660,000 distinct CDR3 sequences, about 45% of which are singletons, and roughly 6.5% rests with the top ten. Clinical symptoms, serum thyroxine and TRAb, thyroid ultrasound and orbital computed tomography were used for the diagnoses.

Sequencing input: peripheral blood or thyroid tissue (not recorded which). V usage is TRBV7-9 and J usage is TRBJ2-7, with 12 bases matching TRBD2. This receptor was identified in an adult man with Graves' disease, either hyperthyroidism or ophthalmopathy (not recorded which). CDR3 bases: TGTGCCAGCAGCTTCGGGGCCCGACTTCGGACTAGCGGGATTTCCTACGAGCAGTACTTC. Its protein is CASSFGARLRTSGISYEQYF.